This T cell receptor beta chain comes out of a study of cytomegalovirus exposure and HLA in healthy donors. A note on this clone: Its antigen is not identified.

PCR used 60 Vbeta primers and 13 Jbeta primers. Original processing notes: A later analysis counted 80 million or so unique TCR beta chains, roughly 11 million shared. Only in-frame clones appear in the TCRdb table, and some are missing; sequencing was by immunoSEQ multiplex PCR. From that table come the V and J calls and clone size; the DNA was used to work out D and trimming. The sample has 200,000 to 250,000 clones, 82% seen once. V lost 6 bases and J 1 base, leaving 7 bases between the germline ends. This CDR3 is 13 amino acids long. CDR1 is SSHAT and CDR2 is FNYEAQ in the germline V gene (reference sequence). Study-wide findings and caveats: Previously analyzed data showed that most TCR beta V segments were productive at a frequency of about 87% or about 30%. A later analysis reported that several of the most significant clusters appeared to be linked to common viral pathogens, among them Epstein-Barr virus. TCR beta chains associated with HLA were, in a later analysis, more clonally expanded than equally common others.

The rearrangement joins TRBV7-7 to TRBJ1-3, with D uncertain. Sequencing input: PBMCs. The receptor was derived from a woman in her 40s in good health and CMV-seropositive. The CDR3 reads CASSAVSGNTIYF. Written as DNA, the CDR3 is TGTGCCAGCAGTGCGGTATCTGGAAACACCATATATTTT.